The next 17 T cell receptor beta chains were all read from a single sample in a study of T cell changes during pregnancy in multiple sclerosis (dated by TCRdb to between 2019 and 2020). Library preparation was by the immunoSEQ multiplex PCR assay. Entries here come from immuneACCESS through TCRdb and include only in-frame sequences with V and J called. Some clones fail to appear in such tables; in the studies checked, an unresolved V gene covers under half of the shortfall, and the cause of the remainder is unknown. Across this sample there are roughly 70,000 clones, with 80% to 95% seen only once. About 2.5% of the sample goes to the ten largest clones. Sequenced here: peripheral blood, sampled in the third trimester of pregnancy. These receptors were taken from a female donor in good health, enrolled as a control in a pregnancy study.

CDR3 loop: CASREQGSNEKLFF. The CDR3 nucleotides are TGTGCCAGCAGAGAACAGGGGTCTAATGAAAAACTGTTTTTT. The chain is built from TRBV2 and TRBJ1-4, with 7 bases that match TRBD1. Germline CDR1 SNHLY, CDR2 FYNNEI. The CDR3 consists of 14 residues. J gave up 3 bases and V 6 bases, and 4 bases lay outside the gene matches.

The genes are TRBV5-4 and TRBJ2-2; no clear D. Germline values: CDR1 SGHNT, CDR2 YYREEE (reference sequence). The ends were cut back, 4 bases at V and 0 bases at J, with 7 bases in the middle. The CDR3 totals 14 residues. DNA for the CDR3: TGTGCCAGCAGCATAACACCGAACACCGGGGAGCTGTTTTTT. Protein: CASSITPNTGELFF. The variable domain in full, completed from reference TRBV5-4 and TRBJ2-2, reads ETGVTQSPTHLIKTRGQQVTLRCSSQSGHNTVSWYQQALGQGPQFIFQYYREEENGRGNFPPRFSGLQFPNYSSELNVNALELDDSALYLCASSITPNTGELFFGEGSRLTVL.

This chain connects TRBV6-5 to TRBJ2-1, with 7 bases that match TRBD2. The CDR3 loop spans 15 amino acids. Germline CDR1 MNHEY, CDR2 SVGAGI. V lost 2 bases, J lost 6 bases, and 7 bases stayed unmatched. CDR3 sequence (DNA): TGTGCCAGCAGTTACAGGCGGGAGAAGGGCAATGAGCAGTTCTTC. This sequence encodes CASSYRREKGNEQFF.

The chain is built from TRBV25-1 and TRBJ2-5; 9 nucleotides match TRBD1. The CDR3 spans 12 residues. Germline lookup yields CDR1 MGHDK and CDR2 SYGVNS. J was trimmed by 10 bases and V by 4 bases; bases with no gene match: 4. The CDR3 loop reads CASSVDRGSQYF. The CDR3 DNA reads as TGTGCCAGCAGTGTGGACAGGGGTAGCCAGTACTTC.

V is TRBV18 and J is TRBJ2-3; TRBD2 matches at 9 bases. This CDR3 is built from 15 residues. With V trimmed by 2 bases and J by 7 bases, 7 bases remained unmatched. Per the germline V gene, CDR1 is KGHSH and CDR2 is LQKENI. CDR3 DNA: TGTGCCAGCTCACCAACTGCAGCGGGGGGTAATACGCAGTATTTT. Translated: CASSPTAAGGNTQYF.

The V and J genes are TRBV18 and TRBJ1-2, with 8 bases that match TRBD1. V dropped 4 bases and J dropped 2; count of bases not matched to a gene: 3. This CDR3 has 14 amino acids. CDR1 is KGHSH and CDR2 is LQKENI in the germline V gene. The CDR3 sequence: CASSRGQANYGYTF. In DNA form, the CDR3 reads TGTGCCAGCTCACGGGGACAGGCGAACTATGGCTACACCTTC.

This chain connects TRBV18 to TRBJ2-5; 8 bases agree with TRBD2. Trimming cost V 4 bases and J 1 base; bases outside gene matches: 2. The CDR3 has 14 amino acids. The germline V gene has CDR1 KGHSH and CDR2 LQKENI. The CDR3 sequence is CASSLSGGQETQYF. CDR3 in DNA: TGTGCCAGCTCACTAAGCGGGGGCCAAGAGACCCAGTACTTC.

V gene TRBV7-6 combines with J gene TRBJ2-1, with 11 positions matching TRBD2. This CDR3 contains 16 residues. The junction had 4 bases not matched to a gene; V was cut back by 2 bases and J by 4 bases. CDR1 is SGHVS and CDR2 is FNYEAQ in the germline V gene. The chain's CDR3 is CASSLSGTSGYNEQFF. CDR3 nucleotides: TGTGCCAGCAGCTTATCCGGGACTAGCGGATACAATGAGCAGTTCTTC. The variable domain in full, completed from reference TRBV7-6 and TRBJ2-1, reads GAGVSQSPRYKVTKRGQDVALRCDPISGHVSLYWYRQALGQGPEFLTYFNYEAQQDKSGLPNDRFSAERPEGSISTLTIQRTEQRDSAMYRCASSLSGTSGYNEQFFGPGTRLTVL.

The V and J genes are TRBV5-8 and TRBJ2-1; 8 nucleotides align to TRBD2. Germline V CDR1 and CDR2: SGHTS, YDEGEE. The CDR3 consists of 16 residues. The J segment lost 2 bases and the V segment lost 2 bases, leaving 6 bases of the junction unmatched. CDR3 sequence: CASSFRLAKTYNEQFF. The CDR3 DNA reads TGTGCCAGCAGCTTTCGACTAGCGAAGACCTACAATGAGCAGTTCTTC.

The CDR3 nucleotides read TGTGCCAGCAGCTTAGCCGGGGTAGAGACCCAGTACTTC. Translation gives CASSLAGVETQYF. The chain uses TRBV7-9 and TRBJ2-5, with D possibly TRBD2 on 5 matching bases. The CDR3 has 13 residues. Per the germline V gene, CDR1 is SEHNR and CDR2 is FQNEAQ (reference sequence). The germline V and J ends were trimmed by 0 bases and 4 bases, with 6 bases remaining between them.

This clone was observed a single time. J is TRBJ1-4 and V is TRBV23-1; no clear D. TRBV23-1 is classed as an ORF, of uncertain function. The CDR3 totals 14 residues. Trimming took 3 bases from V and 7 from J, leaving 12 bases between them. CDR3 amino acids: CASSQGRRSEKLFF. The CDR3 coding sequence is TGCGCCAGCAGTCAGGGCAGGCGAAGTGAAAAACTGTTTTTT.

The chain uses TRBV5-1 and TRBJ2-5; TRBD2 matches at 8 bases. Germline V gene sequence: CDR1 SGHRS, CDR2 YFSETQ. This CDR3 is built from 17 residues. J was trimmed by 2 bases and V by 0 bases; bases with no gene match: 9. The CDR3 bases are TGCGCCAGCAGCTTGGAGGCGGCGGGGGGAATTCAAGAGACCCAGTACTTC. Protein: CASSLEAAGGIQETQYF.

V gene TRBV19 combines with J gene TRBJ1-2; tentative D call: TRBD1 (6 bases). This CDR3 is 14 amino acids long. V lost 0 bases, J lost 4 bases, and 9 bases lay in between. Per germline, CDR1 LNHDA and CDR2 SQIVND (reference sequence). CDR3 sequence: CASSIDRGAYGYTF. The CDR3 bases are TGTGCCAGTAGTATAGATCGGGGGGCCTATGGCTACACCTTC.

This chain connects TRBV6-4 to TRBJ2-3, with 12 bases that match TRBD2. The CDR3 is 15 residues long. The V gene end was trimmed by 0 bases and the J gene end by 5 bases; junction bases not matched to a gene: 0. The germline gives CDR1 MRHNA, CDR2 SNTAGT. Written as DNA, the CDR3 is TGTGCCAGCAGTGACTCGACTAGCGGGGGAGATACGCAGTATTTT. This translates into CASSDSTSGGDTQYF.

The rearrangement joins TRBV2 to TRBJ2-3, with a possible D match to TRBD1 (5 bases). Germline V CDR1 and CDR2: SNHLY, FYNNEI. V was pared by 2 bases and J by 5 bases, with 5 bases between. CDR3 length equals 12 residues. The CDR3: CASSERGDTQYF. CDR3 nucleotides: TGTGCCAGCAGTGAAAGGGGAGATACGCAGTATTTT.

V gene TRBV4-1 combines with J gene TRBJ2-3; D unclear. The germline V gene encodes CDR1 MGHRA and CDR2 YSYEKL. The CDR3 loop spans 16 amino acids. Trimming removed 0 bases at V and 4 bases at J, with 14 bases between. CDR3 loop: CASSQEPTIAPDTQYF. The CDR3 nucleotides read TGCGCCAGCAGCCAAGAGCCTACAATAGCCCCAGATACGCAGTATTTT.

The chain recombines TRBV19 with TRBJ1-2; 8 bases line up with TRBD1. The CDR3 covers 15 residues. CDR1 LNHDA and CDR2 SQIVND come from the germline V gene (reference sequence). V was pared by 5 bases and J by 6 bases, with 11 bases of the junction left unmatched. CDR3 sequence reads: CASSFPGQVINGYTF. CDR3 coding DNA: TGTGCCAGTAGTTTCCCGGGACAGGTGATTAATGGCTACACCTTC.